Following are 8 T cell receptor beta chains from one sample sequenced in a study of shared clonotypes between healthy human individuals. The table came from immunoSEQ multiplex PCR; TCRdb's copy has only in-frame clones and leaves some out. The sample carries 650,000 to 800,000 clones, approximately 72% recorded once. Sequences were obtained from memory CD4+ T cells sorted from blood. Subset: CD45RA-negative fraction. Receptor source: a woman between 25 and 40 years old in good health.

Worth noting for this clone: This same CDR3 is encoded by further DNA sequences in the sample. The rearrangement joins TRBV28 to TRBJ2-3, with a weak D call TRBD2 (5 bases). The CDR3 is made up of 13 amino acids. The germline CDR1 and CDR2 sequences are MDHEN and SYDVKM. V was cut by 3 bases and J by 6 bases, with 10 bases left in between. DNA for the CDR3: TGTGCCAGCAGTTTCCCGGGAACCGATACGCAGTATTTT. It codes for CASSFPGTDTQYF.

The chain links TRBV18 to TRBJ2-7; 9 bases are shared with TRBD1. The germline V gene encodes CDR1 KGHSH and CDR2 LQKENI. J gave up 12 bases and V 2 bases, and 8 bases lay outside the gene matches. This CDR3 has 13 residues. CDR3 in amino acids: CASSPADRGRRYF. The CDR3 DNA sequence: TGTGCCAGCTCACCAGCGGACAGGGGCCGCCGGTACTTC.

This clone came up once. The genes are TRBV7-2 and TRBJ2-1, with 9 bases identical to TRBD2. V was pared by 1 base and J by 4 bases, with 5 bases of the junction left unmatched. Germline V gene sequence: CDR1 SGHTA, CDR2 FQGNSA. The CDR3 runs to 16 residues. Here the CDR3 DNA reads TGTGCCAGCAGCTTAGTATCTAGCGGGACTTACAATGAGCAGTTCTTC. Protein sequence: CASSLVSSGTYNEQFF.

The genes are TRBV5-1 and TRBJ2-1, with TRBD2 matching 7 bases. Germline assignment: CDR1 SGHRS and CDR2 YFSETQ. V dropped 4 bases and J dropped 3; count of bases not matched to a gene: 7. This CDR3 region has 15 residues. CDR3 DNA sequence: TGCGCCAGCAGCATCGCTAGCGGAAACTACAATGAGCAGTTCTTC. It specifies CASSIASGNYNEQFF.

V usage is TRBV19 and J usage is TRBJ2-3; weak D call: TRBD1 (6 bases). Germline CDR1 and CDR2: LNHDA and SQIVND (reference sequence). Trimming removed 4 bases at V and 6 bases at J, with 11 bases between. The CDR3 consists of 13 residues. Written as DNA, the CDR3 is TGTGCCAGTAGTAAACAGGGTGTGGATACGCAGTATTTT. It is translated as CASSKQGVDTQYF.

The chain is built from TRBV11-2 and TRBJ1-2; maybe TRBD1 (5 bases). The V gene lost 2 bases and the J gene lost 6 bases, with 13 bases spanning the gap. The CDR3 has 14 amino acids. CDR1 is SGHAT and CDR2 is FQNNGV in the germline V gene. For the CDR3, the DNA is TGTGCCAGCAGCTTAACGCCCGGGGCCCATGGCTACACCTTC. It is translated as CASSLTPGAHGYTF.

J is TRBJ2-2 and V is TRBV2; D not resolved. Per the germline V gene, CDR1 is SNHLY and CDR2 is FYNNEI. The CDR3 totals 14 residues. Trimming pared 6 bases from V and 6 bases from J, leaving 14 bases between. DNA of the CDR3: TGTGCCAGCAGCCCTAACTATAGGGCCGGGGAGCTGTTTTTT. Protein sequence: CASSPNYRAGELFF.

The rearrangement joins TRBV11-2 to TRBJ1-1; no firm D call. The CDR3 is made up of 14 amino acids. The germline V gene encodes CDR1 SGHAT and CDR2 FQNNGV. V was pared by 1 base and J by 2 bases, with 8 bases between. CDR3 amino acids: CASSLVGVNTEAFF. In DNA form, the CDR3 reads TGTGCCAGCAGCTTAGTCGGGGTAAACACTGAAGCTTTCTTT.